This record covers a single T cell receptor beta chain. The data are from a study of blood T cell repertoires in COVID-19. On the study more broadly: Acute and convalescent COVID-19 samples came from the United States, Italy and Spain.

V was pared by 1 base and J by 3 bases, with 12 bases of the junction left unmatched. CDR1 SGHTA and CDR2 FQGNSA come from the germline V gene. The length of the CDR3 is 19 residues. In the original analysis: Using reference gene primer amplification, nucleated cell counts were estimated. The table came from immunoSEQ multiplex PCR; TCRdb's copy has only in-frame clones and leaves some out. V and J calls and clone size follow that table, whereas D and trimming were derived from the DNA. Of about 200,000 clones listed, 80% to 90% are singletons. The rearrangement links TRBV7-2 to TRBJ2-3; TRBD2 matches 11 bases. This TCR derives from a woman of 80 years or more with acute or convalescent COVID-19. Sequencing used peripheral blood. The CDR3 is CASSLVKPGTSGRTDTQYF. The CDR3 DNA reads TGTGCCAGCAGCTTAGTAAAACCCGGGACTAGCGGAAGGACAGATACGCAGTATTTT.